These 20 T cell receptor beta chains originate from one sample sequenced in a study of T cell responses to AZD1222 COVID-19 vaccine. Libraries were prepared by immunoSEQ multiplex PCR; TCRdb keeps only in-frame clonotypes and omits some of them. The sample comprises about 160,000 clones, 92% of which are singletons, and more than 1% rests with the top ten. Specimen: peripheral blood, collected 28 days after the second AZD1222 dose. These receptors were obtained from an adult who received the AZD1222 COVID-19 vaccine.

J is TRBJ1-1 and V is TRBV6-5, with D uncertain. V gave up 2 bases and J gave up 1 base, with 11 bases separating them. The V gene's germline CDR1 is MNHEY and CDR2 SVGAGI. The CDR3 covers 15 residues. The CDR3: CASSYGVNGNTEAFF. The CDR3 nucleotides read TGTGCCAGCAGTTACGGGGTCAACGGGAACACTGAAGCTTTCTTT.

This sequence joins TRBV4-1 and TRBJ1-1, with 7 bases matching TRBD1. V was clipped by 3 bases and J by 5 bases; unmatched bases: 6. Germline V CDR1 and CDR2: MGHRA, YSYEKL. This CDR3 region has 14 residues. The CDR3 is CASSHHRGGTEAFF. CDR3 coding DNA: TGCGCCAGCAGCCATCACAGGGGAGGTACTGAAGCTTTCTTT.

For this clone: The junction differs from germline at one of its ends, possibly a read error. The J gene is TRBJ1-6, the V gene TRBV11-2, with D possibly TRBD1 on 5 matching bases. This CDR3 is 14 amino acids long. Germline V gene lookup returns CDR1 SGHAT and CDR2 FQNNGV. In nucleotides, the CDR3 is TGTGCCAGCAGCGTAGAGGGGAGGCGTTCACCCCTCCACTTT. Translated: CASSVEGRRSPLHF.

The gene calls are TRBV9 and TRBJ1-2; D unclear. The V gene lost 9 bases and the J gene lost 5 bases, with 11 bases spanning the gap. In germline, CDR1 is SGDLS, CDR2 YYNGEE. The CDR3 has 11 amino acids. The CDR3 region is CATFGRYGYTF. For the CDR3, the DNA is TGTGCCACCTTTGGCAGATATGGCTACACCTTC.

This chain uses TRBV30 with TRBJ1-2; possible D gene TRBD1, 6 bases. V was clipped by 3 bases and J by 6 bases, with 17 bases between them. Germline V gives CDR1 GTSNPN, CDR2 SVGIG (reference sequence). There are 14 residues in the CDR3. CDR3 DNA: TGTGCCTGGAGCCTTTCCGTGACAGGCAATGGCTACACCTTC. Translating it yields CAWSLSVTGNGYTF. The full variable domain, in which reference TRBV30 and TRBJ1-2 provide the parts outside the CDR3, is SQTIHQWPATLVQPVGSPLSLECTVEGTSNPNLYWYRQAAGRGLQLLFYSVGIGQISSEVPQNLSASRPQDRQFILSSKKLLLSDSGFYLCAWSLSVTGNGYTFGSGTRLTVV.

The rearrangement uses TRBV6-2 or TRBV6-3 and TRBJ1-5; D perhaps matches TRBD1 (6 bases). This CDR3 is built from 14 residues. The V gene's germline CDR1 is MNHEY and CDR2 SVGEGT. Between the trimmed V and J ends, which lost 2 bases and 5 bases, there was a span of 10 bases. CDR3 sequence: CASSYGGNYQPQHF. The CDR3 coding sequence is TGTGCCAGCAGTTACGGGGGCAACTATCAGCCCCAGCATTTT.

J is TRBJ2-3 and V is TRBV19, with 8 bases identical to TRBD1. CDR1 is LNHDA and CDR2 is SQIVND in the germline V gene (reference sequence). The CDR3 spans 15 residues. V shed 8 bases and J 5 bases; nucleotides not matched to a gene: 12. CDR3 loop: CASGGEWDRKDTQYF. CDR3 sequence (DNA): TGTGCCAGTGGTGGTGAGTGGGACAGGAAAGATACGCAGTATTTT. Looking up the rest from reference TRBV19 and TRBJ2-3 gives the full variable domain: DGGITQSPKYLFRKEGQNVTLSCEQNLNHDAMYWYRQDPGQGLRLIYYSQIVNDFQKGDIAEGYSVSREKKESFPLTVTSAQKNPTAFYLCASGGEWDRKDTQYFGPGTRLTVL.

The J gene is TRBJ1-1, the V gene TRBV6-5; 9 nucleotides match TRBD1. V trimming: 2 bases; J trimming: 7 bases; junction bases outside the gene matches: 5. The CDR3 sequence is 14 residues long. Germline CDR1 is MNHEY and CDR2 is SVGAGI. The chain's CDR3 is CASSYDRGGHEAFF. The CDR3 coding sequence is TGTGCCAGCAGTTACGACAGGGGGGGCCATGAAGCTTTCTTT.

The J gene is TRBJ1-2, the V gene TRBV18; 8 nucleotides line up with TRBD1. Germline assignment: CDR1 KGHSH and CDR2 LQKENI. V dropped 3 bases and J dropped 4; count of bases not matched to a gene: 1. This CDR3 has 13 residues. The chain's CDR3 is CASSPDRGYGYTF. CDR3 bases: TGTGCCAGCTCACCTGACAGGGGCTATGGCTACACCTTC. The variable domain in full, completed from reference TRBV18 and TRBJ1-2, reads NAGVMQNPRHLVRRRGQEARLRCSPMKGHSHVYWYRQLPEEGLKFMVYLQKENIIDESGMPKERFSAEFPKEGPSILRIQQVVRGDSAAYFCASSPDRGYGYTFGSGTRLTVV.

The rearrangement links TRBV5-1 to TRBJ2-5; unclear D gene. The CDR3 has 14 residues. Germline V CDR1 and CDR2: SGHRS, YFSETQ. V lost 1 base, J lost 3 bases, and 10 bases lay in between. The CDR3 is CASSLFLGEETQYF. In nucleotides, the CDR3 is TGCGCCAGCAGCTTGTTTCTTGGAGAAGAGACCCAGTACTTC.

The chain joins TRBV30 to TRBJ1-6; no clear D gene. V shed 5 bases and J shed 5 bases, with 7 bases lying between them. CDR1 GTSNPN and CDR2 SVGIG come from the germline V gene (reference sequence). The CDR3 sequence is 12 residues long. CDR3: CAWGRDNSPLHF. The CDR3 region has the DNA TGTGCCTGGGGAAGGGATAATTCACCCCTCCACTTT.

This clone was seen once. This chain uses TRBV11-2 with TRBJ2-2, with 7 bases fitting TRBD2. Looked up from germline, CDR1 is SGHAT and CDR2 is FQNNGV. With V trimmed by 2 bases and J by 1 base, 1 base remained unmatched. The length of the CDR3 is 15 residues. CDR3 amino acids: CASSLTGGNTGELFF. The CDR3 nucleotides are TGTGCCAGCAGCTTAACGGGGGGGAACACCGGGGAGCTGTTTTTT.

The V gene is TRBV28, the J gene TRBJ1-1, with 7 bases identical to TRBD1. The CDR3 spans 14 residues. CDR1 is MDHEN and CDR2 is SYDVKM in the germline V gene. Trimming removed 8 bases from V and 4 bases from J; junction bases left unmatched: 10. The DNA of the CDR3 is TGTGCCAGCGCTCTGCCCCAGGGGGGCACTGAAGCTTTCTTT. Residues: CASALPQGGTEAFF.

The rearrangement links TRBV18 to TRBJ1-1; a possible D gene is TRBD1 (5 bases). Germline CDR1 and CDR2: KGHSH and LQKENI. V lost 6 bases, J lost 1 base, and 12 bases lay in between. This CDR3 is built from 14 residues. The CDR3 is CASSLGVPNTEAFF. DNA for the CDR3: TGTGCCAGCTCCTTGGGGGTCCCGAACACTGAAGCTTTCTTT.

This clone has just a few counts. V and J are TRBV5-5 and TRBJ1-2; maybe TRBD1 (6 bases). Trimming took 4 bases from V and 7 from J, leaving 17 bases between them. The CDR3 is made up of 14 amino acids. Germline CDR1 SGHKS, CDR2 YYEKEE (reference sequence). DNA of the CDR3: TGTGCCAGCAGCACCTGGGGGGCGCAGGGTGGCTACACCTTC. Protein sequence: CASSTWGAQGGYTF.

The chain joins TRBV4-2 to TRBJ2-3; 13 nucleotides align to TRBD2. Germline trimming cut 0 bases from V and 4 bases from J; bases unmatched to any gene: 4. CDR1 and CDR2 from the germline V gene are LGHNA and YNFKEQ. CDR3 length: 17 residues. This CDR3 is CASSQDWGLAGSDTQYF. CDR3 in DNA: TGTGCCAGCAGCCAAGATTGGGGACTAGCGGGGTCAGATACGCAGTATTTT.

This clone was observed once. The chain employs TRBV12-2 and TRBJ1-2; the table's D call TRBD1 went unverified against the DNA. TRBV12-2 is noted as a pseudogene. The CDR3 is 16 residues long. CDR3 residues: CASRPGEGQANYGYTF. CDR3 coding DNA: TGTGCAAGTCGCCCTGGAGAGGGACAGGCTAACTATGGCTACACCTTC.

The chain carries TRBV5-1 and TRBJ2-4; possibly TRBD1 or TRBD2 for D (5 bases each). This CDR3 is 14 amino acids long. Germline V lookup: CDR1 SGHRS, CDR2 YFSETQ. Trimming took 4 bases from V and 9 from J, leaving 17 bases between them. CDR3: CASSPGASSIIQYF. DNA of the CDR3: TGCGCCAGCAGCCCCGGGGCTAGCTCGATCATTCAGTACTTC.

The chain uses TRBV2 and TRBJ1-1; 7 nucleotides match TRBD1. This CDR3 is 14 amino acids long. J lost 5 bases, V lost 5 bases, and 8 bases had no gene match. Germline V gene sequence: CDR1 SNHLY, CDR2 FYNNEI. The CDR3 loop reads CASSLRQGRTEAFF. The CDR3, as DNA: TGTGCCAGCAGTCTTCGACAGGGTCGGACTGAAGCTTTCTTT.

The chain couples TRBV27 to TRBJ2-7; maybe TRBD1 (6 bases). Per germline, CDR1 MNHEY and CDR2 SMNVEV (reference sequence). V lost 0 bases to trimming and J lost 6 bases, with 15 bases between them. This CDR3 comprises 15 residues. The CDR3: CASSLSPLDSSEQYF. The CDR3 DNA follows: TGTGCCAGCAGTTTATCCCCCCTGGACAGTTCCGAGCAGTACTTC.